This TCR beta chain was profiled in a study of cytomegalovirus exposure and HLA in healthy donors. Overall study findings and caveats: The tendency of first-cohort TCR clusters to co-occur in the 130 or so validation repertoires was identified by a subsequent analysis. The study flagged approximately 180 TCR beta chains as cytomegalovirus-associated.

About this clone: Its target is not known.

CDR1 SGHNT and CDR2 YENEEA come from the germline V gene. J gave up 5 bases and V 4 bases, and 3 bases lay outside the gene matches. This CDR3 is built from 13 residues. Only in-frame clones appear in the TCRdb table, and some are missing; sequencing was by immunoSEQ multiplex PCR. The data hold some 72,000 clones, with 90% to 96% observed a single time. Sequenced material: PBMCs. The rearrangement links TRBV11-3 to TRBJ1-1, with 8 bases aligning to TRBD1. This sequence was found in a man younger than 35 in good health and CMV-seropositive. Here the CDR3 DNA reads TGTGCCAGCAGCTCGCGGACAGGGACTGAAGCTTTCTTT. Amino acids: CASSSRTGTEAFF.